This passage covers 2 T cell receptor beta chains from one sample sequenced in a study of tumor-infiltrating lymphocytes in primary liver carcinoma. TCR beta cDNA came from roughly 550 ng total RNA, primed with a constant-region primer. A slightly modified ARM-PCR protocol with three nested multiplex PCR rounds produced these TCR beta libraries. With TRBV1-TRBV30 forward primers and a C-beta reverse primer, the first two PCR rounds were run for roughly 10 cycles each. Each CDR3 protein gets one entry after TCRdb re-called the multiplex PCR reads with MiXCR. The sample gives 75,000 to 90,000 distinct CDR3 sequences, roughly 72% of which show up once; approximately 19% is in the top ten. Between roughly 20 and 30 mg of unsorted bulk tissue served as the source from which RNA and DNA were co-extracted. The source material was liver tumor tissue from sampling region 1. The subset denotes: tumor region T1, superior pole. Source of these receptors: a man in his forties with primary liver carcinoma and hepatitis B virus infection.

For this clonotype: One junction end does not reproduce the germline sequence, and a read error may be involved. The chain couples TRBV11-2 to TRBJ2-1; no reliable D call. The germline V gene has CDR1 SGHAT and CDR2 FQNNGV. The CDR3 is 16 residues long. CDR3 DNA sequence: TGTGCCAGCAGCTCTCGGATGGTAGGTAGCTACAATGAGCAGCTCTTT. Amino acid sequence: CASSSRMVGSYNEQLF.

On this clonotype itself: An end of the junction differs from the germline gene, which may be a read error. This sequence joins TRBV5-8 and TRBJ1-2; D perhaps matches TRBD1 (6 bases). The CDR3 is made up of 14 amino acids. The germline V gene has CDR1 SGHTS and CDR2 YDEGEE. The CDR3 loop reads CANSFSHLGGAYTF. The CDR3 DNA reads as TGTGCCAACAGCTTTTCCCATTTAGGGGGTGCCTACACCTTC.